This T cell receptor (beta chain) was documented in a study of regulatory T cells in long-lasting Graves disease. Time point specified: newly diagnosed GD, antithyroid drugs for less than 3 months. From RNA extracted from PBMCs, the TCR library was made. Both iRepertoire HTBI primers and Arm-PCR of CDR3 regions were used to build the TCR beta libraries. TCRdb reanalysed the multiplex PCR reads using MiXCR and keeps one entry per CDR3 protein. The sample shows 390,000 or so distinct CDR3 sequences, approximately 12% of them seen only once. Germline CDR1 LNHDA, CDR2 SQIVND (reference sequence). This CDR3 contains 14 residues. Trimming cost V 3 bases and J 5 bases; bases outside gene matches: 6. The same specimen was also included in a second study, on T cells in Graves' hyperthyroidism and ophthalmopathy.

This sample comprised peripheral blood mononuclear cells (PBMCs), obtained at new diagnosis, from a patient treated with antithyroid drugs. The origin of this receptor is a woman aged 18-30 years with Graves disease. The rearrangement links TRBV19 to TRBJ2-5; 7 bases match TRBD2. The DNA for the CDR3 is TGTGCCAGTAGTATGACTAGCTACAAGGAGACCCAGTACTTC. Translated, it gives CASSMTSYKETQYF.